This TCR beta chain was identified during a study of blood T cell repertoires in COVID-19. Study as a whole: T cells, B-cell-depleted T cells, or PBMCs provided the cDNA or gDNA that served as material.

The CDR3 contains 12 residues. Germline lookup yields CDR1 SQVTM and CDR2 ANQGSEA. The V end was cut by 5 bases, the J end by 0 bases, with 8 bases between. This clone was seen once. Original analysis: Reference gene primer amplification gave estimated nucleated cell counts. Sequenced by immunoSEQ multiplex PCR; TCRdb stores in-frame clones only, minus some. The DNA gave D and trimming, while V, J and clone size come from that table. The sample comprises approximately 85,000 clones, roughly 87% of which are singletons, and less than 3.5% rests with the top ten. J is TRBJ2-7 and V is TRBV29-1; D uncertain. Sequencing was performed on peripheral blood. The receptor was derived from a woman aged 50 to 60 with active or convalescent COVID-19. In nucleotides, the CDR3 is TGCAGCGTTCTCGCGAACTCCTACGAGCAGTACTTC. Amino acids: CSVLANSYEQYF.